This TCR beta chain emerged from a study of control samples from healthy donors and cancer patients. Sequencing used immunoSEQ multiplex PCR; TCRdb keeps in-frame clones, though not all of them. The sample lists about 92,000 clones; more than 75% were seen once. The CDR3 loop spans 15 amino acids. Trimming removed 3 bases at V and 1 base at J, with 12 bases between. The germline gives CDR1 LGHDT, CDR2 YNNKEL (reference sequence). V gene TRBV3-1 (or the pseudogene TRBV3-2) combines with J gene TRBJ2-5, with D unclear. The clonotype comes from a woman in her fifties or sixties in good health. Source material: blood. The CDR3 coding sequence is TGTGCCAGCAGCCAGTCAACCCTTTTCCAAGAGACCCAGTACTTC. Translating it yields CASSQSTLFQETQYF.